Below, 6 T cell receptor beta chains from the same sample are listed, as sequenced in a study of blood T cell repertoires in COVID-19. The data were produced by immunoSEQ multiplex PCR, yet TCRdb's version contains in-frame clones alone and is incomplete. The sample has 130,000 to 150,000 clones, about 89% seen once. The specimen sequenced was peripheral blood. All receptors come from a man aged 50 to 59 who had recovered from COVID-19.

The chain is built from TRBV5-1 and TRBJ2-1, with D unclear. From germline, CDR1 is SGHRS and CDR2 YFSETQ. The CDR3 length is 14 residues. Trimming cost V 0 bases and J 8 bases, with 12 bases left between them. The CDR3 DNA sequence: TGCGCCAGCAGCTTGGCCGTGAGCGTCGATGAGCAGTTCTTC. Its protein is CASSLAVSVDEQFF. Full variable domain (outside the CDR3, taken from reference TRBV5-1 and TRBJ2-1): KAGVTQTPRYLIKTRGQQVTLSCSPISGHRSVSWYQQTPGQGLQFLFEYFSETQRNKGNFPGRFSGRQFSNSRSEMNVSTLELGDSALYLCASSLAVSVDEQFFGPGTRLTVL.

The rearrangement uses TRBV5-6 and TRBJ2-2, with a weak D call TRBD1 (6 bases). The CDR3 spans 16 residues. The germline CDR1 and CDR2 sequences are SGHDT and YYEEEE. Between the trimmed V and J ends, which lost 4 bases and 2 bases, there was a span of 15 bases. CDR3 coding DNA: TGTGCCAGCAGCCCACGCCGGGACACTAACACCGGGGAGCTGTTTTTT. Encoded protein: CASSPRRDTNTGELFF.

The V gene is TRBV4-2, the J gene TRBJ2-1; 8 nucleotides match TRBD2. V was pared by 4 bases and J by 6 bases, with 8 bases of the junction left unmatched. The CDR3 contains 15 residues. Per the germline V gene, CDR1 is LGHNA and CDR2 is YNFKEQ. This CDR3 is CASSPGGALSNEQFF. The CDR3 bases are TGTGCCAGCAGCCCCGGGGGGGCCTTGTCCAATGAGCAGTTCTTC.

J is TRBJ2-7 and V is TRBV11-2; TRBD1 is a possible D gene (7 bases). Trimming took off 5 bases at V and 0 bases at J, with 23 bases between the two ends. This CDR3 comprises 18 residues. Germline V CDR1 and CDR2: SGHAT, FQNNGV. CDR3 sequence reads: CASSPTRGTVLSSYEQYF. For the CDR3, the DNA is TGTGCCAGCAGCCCTACTCGGGGGACAGTCCTTAGCTCCTACGAGCAGTACTTC.

This clone was counted a few times. The chain employs TRBV18 and TRBJ2-7, with D perhaps TRBD1 (6 bases). Germline-derived CDR1 and CDR2 are KGHSH and LQKENI. The V end lost 0 bases, the J end lost 2 bases, and 11 bases lay between the germline ends. The CDR3 is 15 amino acids. The CDR3 bases are TGTGCCAGCTCACCACCGAGGGGGTCTCCCTACGAGCAGTACTTC. It translates to CASSPPRGSPYEQYF.

The V gene is TRBV7-2, the J gene TRBJ1-6, with 9 bases matching TRBD1. The CDR3 sequence is 15 residues long. The trim removed 0 bases at V and 7 bases at J, leaving 1 base unmatched. Germline lookup yields CDR1 SGHTA and CDR2 FQGNSA. CDR3 DNA: TGTGCCAGCAGCTTAGCCGGGACAGGGAATTCACCCCTCCACTTT. It encodes CASSLAGTGNSPLHF.